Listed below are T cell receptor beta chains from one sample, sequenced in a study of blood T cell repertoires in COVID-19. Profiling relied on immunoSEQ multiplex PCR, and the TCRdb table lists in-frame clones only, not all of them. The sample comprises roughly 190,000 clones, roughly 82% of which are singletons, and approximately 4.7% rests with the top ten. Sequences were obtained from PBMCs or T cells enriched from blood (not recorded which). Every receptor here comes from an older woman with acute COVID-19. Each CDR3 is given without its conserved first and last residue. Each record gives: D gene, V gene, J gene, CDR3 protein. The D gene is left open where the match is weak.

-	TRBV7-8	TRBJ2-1	ASSSASRGYYNEQF
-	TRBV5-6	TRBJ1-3	ASSPSRRRGGTIY
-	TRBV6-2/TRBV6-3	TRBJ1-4	ASSGGWGSTNEKLF
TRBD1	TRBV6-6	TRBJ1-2	ASSGSGQADTNYGYT
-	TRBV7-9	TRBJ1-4	ASSLQSRDEKLF
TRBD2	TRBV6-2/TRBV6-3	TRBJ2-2	ASSPGLAATGELF
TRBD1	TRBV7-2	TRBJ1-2	ASSPGQGWYGYT
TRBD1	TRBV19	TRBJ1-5	ASSVSQGGPRQPQH
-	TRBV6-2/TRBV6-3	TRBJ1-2	ASSTYINIGMEGYT
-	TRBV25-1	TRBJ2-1	ASSEASRSYNEQF
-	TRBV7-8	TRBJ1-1	ASSSSGIEAF
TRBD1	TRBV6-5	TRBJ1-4	ASRTGVNEKLF
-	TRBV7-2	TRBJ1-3	ASSFSGTGNTIY
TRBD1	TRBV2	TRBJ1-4	ASKQGIENEKLF
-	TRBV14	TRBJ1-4	ASSQTQDRFNEKLF
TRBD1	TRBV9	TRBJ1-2	ASSVDGTGFDYGYT
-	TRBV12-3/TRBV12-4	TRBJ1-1	ASSPRDTEAF
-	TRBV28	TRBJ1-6	ASSLLRPVNSPLH
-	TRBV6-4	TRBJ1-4	ASSDVLPGTNEKLF
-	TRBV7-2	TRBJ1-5	ASSLAAGNQPQH
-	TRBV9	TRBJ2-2	ASSAFLNTGELF
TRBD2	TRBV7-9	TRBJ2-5	ASSLVVVASGRAPETQY
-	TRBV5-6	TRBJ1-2	ASSFQGRTGGYT
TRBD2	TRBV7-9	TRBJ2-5	ASSRTSQETQY
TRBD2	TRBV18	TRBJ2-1	ASSRNSGSYNEQF
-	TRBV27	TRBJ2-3	ASSYAGGRRTDTQY
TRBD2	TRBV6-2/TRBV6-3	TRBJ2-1	ASSSGLAGPYNEQF
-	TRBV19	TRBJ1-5	ASSIVGTQPQH
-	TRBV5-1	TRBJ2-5	ASRPLQMSETQY
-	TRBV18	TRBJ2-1	ASSAGQDSYNEQF
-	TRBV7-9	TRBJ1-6	ASSSPQWKGVDSPLH
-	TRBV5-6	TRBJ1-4	ASSLVAVEKLF
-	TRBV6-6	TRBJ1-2	ASSQRTAYGYT
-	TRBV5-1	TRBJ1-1	ASSLGQASTEAF
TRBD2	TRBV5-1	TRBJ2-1	ASSLDNGRYNEQF
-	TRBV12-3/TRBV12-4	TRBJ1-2	ASSQKGYT
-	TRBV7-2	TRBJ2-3	ASSLGLLTDTQY
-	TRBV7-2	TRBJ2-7	ASSLYPGLLSYEQY
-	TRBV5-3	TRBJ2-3	ARSHYRVGIDTQY
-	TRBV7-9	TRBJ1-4	ATRGVSEPDNEKLF
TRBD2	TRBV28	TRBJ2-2	ASSTSGVNTGELF
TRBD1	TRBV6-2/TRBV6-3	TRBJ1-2	ASSSQGNGYGYT
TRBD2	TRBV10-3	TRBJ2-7	ATWMFISGTPYEQY
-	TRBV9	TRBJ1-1	ASSGGNTEAF
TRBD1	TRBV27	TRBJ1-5	ASSSITGDQPQH
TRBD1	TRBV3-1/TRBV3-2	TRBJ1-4	ASSLRGQASGEKLF
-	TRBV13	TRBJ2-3	ASSSPPSINTQY
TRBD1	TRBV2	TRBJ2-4	ASRGQLLAKNIQY
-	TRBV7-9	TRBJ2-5	ASSSLPRGPGETQY
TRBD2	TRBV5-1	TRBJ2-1	ASSTGLAGVSSYNEQF
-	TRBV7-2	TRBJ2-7	ASSPRLSSYEQY
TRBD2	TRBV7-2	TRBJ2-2	ASSRESGGTGELF
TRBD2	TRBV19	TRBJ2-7	ASRKGLAGSYEQY
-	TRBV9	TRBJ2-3	ASSVDPLSTDTQY
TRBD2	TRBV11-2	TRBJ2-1	ASSSGLAGRSFNEQF